This T cell receptor (beta chain) was identified in a study of cytomegalovirus exposure and HLA in healthy donors. Points from the study as a whole: CMV antigen specificity of a few CMV-associated chains was confirmed in vitro.

A remark on this clone: Its antigen remains unknown. Other DNA sequences in this specimen translate into the identical CDR3.

Produced via immunoSEQ multiplex PCR; TCRdb's table is partial and in-frame only. The data show 50,000 to 65,000 clones, about 92% seen once. This clonotype was obtained from a woman aged 18 to 35 in good health and CMV-seropositive. The sequenced sample was PBMCs.

The CDR3 DNA reads as TGTGCCAGCAGTTTGGGTCGGGGGGCTCGTCAAGAGACCCAGTACTTC. As protein: CASSLGRGARQETQYF. The chain couples TRBV28 to TRBJ2-5, with D tentatively TRBD2 (7 bases). This CDR3 has 16 amino acids. V was shortened by 3 bases and J by 2 bases, with 16 bases between the two germline ends. Germline V gives CDR1 MDHEN, CDR2 SYDVKM.